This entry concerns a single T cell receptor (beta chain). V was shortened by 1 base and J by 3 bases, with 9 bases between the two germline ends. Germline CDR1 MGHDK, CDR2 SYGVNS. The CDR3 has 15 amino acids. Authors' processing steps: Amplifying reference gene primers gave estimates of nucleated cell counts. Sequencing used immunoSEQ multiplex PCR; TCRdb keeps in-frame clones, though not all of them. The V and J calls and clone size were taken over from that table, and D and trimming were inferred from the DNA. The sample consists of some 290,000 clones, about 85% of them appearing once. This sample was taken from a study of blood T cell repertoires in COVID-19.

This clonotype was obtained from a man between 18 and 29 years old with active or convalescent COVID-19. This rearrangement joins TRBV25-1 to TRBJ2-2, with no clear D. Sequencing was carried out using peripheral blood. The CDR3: CASSESGRYTGELFF. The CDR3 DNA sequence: TGTGCCAGCAGTGAATCAGGCCGGTACACCGGGGAGCTGTTTTTT.